The TCR beta chain described here comes from a study of blood T cell repertoires in COVID-19. Libraries were prepared by immunoSEQ multiplex PCR; TCRdb keeps only in-frame clonotypes and omits some of them. The table records a few hundred thousand clones, roughly four fifths of them present only once. V gave up 2 bases and J gave up 7 bases, with 14 bases separating them. CDR3 length: 14 amino acids. Germline V lookup: CDR1 KGHSH, CDR2 LQKENI. Participants reported their clinical history, and cohort assignment relied on those reports. This TCR derives from a man aged 35 to 55 who had recovered from COVID-19. Sequenced input: PBMCs or T cells enriched from blood (not recorded which). The chain joins TRBV18 to TRBJ1-1, with a tentative D call TRBD1 (6 bases). This CDR3 reads CASSPSTGLGEAFF. The CDR3 nucleotides are TGTGCCAGCTCACCATCTACAGGGTTAGGTGAAGCTTTCTTT.